This T cell receptor (beta chain) derives from a study of shared clonotypes between healthy human individuals. Study-level information: There were three CD4 naive, three CD4 memory, two CD8 naive and one CD8 memory plates per donor.

Here immunoSEQ multiplex PCR was the method, and the copy in TCRdb shows in-frame clones only, minus some. The sample lists approximately 2,000,000 clones; roughly 90% were seen once. Partitioning of CD4+ cells yielded a CD45RA+ naive subset and a CD45RA-negative memory subset. The germline V gene encodes CDR1 LNHDA and CDR2 SQIVND (reference sequence). V lost 4 bases to trimming and J lost 5 bases; unmatched junction nucleotides: 14. The CDR3 is made up of 17 amino acids. This clone came up once. The chain couples TRBV19 to TRBJ2-5; 9 bases are a match to TRBD2. Sequencing was performed on naive CD4+ T cells from PBMCs. Subset of the sample: CD45RA+ positively selected. This TCR was sampled from a man in his late teens or twenties in good health. Some clones in this sample may be carry-over from other donors' samples. This chain's CDR3 is CASSSPTRGRAGETQYF. In nucleotides, the CDR3 is TGTGCCAGTAGTAGTCCAACCCGCGGGAGGGCCGGGGAGACCCAGTACTTC. The full variable domain, completed using reference TRBV19 and TRBJ2-5, is DGGITQSPKYLFRKEGQNVTLSCEQNLNHDAMYWYRQDPGQGLRLIYYSQIVNDFQKGDIAEGYSVSREKKESFPLTVTSAQKNPTAFYLCASSSPTRGRAGETQYFGPGTRLLVL.